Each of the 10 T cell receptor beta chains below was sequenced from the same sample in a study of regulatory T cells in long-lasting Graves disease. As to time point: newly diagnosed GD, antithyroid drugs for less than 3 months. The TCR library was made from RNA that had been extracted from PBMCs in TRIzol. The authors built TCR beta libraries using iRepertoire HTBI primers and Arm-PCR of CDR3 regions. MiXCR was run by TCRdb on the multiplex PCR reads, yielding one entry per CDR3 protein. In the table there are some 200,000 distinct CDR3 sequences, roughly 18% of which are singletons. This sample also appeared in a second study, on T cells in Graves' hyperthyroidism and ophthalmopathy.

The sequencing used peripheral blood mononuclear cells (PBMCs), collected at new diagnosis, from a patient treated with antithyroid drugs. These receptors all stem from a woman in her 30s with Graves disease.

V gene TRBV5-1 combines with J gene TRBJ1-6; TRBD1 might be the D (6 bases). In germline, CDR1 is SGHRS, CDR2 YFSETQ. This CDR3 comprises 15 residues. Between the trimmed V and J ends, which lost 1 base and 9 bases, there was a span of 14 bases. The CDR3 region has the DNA TGCGCCAGCAGCTTGTATTCTGGGGGCGGTTCACCCCTCCACTTT. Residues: CASSLYSGGGSPLHF.

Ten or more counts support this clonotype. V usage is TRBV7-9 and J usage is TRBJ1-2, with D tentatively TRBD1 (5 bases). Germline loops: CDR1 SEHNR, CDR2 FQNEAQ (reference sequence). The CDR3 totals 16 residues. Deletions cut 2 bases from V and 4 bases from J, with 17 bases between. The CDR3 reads CASSLLSAGPIYGYTF. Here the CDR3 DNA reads TGTGCCAGCAGCTTATTGTCAGCAGGGCCCATCTATGGCTACACCTTC.

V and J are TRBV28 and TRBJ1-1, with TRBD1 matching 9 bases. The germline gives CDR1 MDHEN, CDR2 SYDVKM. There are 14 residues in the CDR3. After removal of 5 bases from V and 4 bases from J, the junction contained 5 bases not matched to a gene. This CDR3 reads CASSLSGQGTEAFF. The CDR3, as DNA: TGTGCCAGCAGTCTATCGGGACAGGGCACTGAAGCTTTCTTT.

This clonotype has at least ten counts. This CDR3 is CATRATGGPNEQFF. The CDR3 DNA reads as TGTGCCACCAGGGCGACAGGGGGCCCGAATGAGCAGTTCTTC. The V gene is TRBV24-1, the J gene TRBJ2-1, with 10 bases that match TRBD1. J gave up 7 bases and V 7 bases, and 6 bases lay outside the gene matches. Germline CDR1 and CDR2: KGHDR and SFDVKD. CDR3 length: 14 residues.

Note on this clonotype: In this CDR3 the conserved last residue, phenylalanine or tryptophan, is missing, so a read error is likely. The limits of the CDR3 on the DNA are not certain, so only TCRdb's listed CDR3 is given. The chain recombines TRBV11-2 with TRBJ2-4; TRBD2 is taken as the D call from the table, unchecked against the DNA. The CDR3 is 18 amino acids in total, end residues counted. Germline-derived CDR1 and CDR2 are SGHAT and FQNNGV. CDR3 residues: CASSFPKQGPGSENIQCL.

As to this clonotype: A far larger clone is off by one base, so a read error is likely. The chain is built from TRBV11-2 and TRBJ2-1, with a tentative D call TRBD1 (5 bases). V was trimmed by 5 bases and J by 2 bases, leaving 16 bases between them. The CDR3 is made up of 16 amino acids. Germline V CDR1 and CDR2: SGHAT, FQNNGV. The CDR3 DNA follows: TGTGCCAGCAGCGCCTGGGGCGGTAGCCCCTACAATGAGCAGTTCTTC. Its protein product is CASSAWGGSPYNEQFF.

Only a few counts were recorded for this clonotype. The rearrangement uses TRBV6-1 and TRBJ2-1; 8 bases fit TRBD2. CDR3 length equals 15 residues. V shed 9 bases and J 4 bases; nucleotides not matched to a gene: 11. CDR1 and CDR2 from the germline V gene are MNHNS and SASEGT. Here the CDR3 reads CASGGSGGSYNEQFF. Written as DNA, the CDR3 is TGTGCCAGTGGAGGGAGCGGGGGATCATACAATGAGCAGTTCTTC.

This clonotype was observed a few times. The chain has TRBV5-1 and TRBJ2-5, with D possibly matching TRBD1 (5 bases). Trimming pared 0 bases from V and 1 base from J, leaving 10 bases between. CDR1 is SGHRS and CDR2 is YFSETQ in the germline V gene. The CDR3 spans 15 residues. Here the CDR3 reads CASSLGTIPQETQYF. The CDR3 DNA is TGCGCCAGCAGCTTGGGGACAATACCCCAAGAGACCCAGTACTTC.

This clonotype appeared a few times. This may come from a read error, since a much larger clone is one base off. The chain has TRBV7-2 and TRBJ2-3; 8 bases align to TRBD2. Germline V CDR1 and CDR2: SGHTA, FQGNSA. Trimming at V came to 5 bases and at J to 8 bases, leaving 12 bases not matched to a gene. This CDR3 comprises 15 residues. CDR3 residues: CASSVGRAGGGTQYF. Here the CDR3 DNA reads TGTGCCAGCAGCGTGGGGAGGGCGGGAGGCGGTACGCAGTATTTT. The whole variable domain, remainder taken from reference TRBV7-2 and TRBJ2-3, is GAGVSQSPSNKVTEKGKDVELRCDPISGHTALYWYRQSLGQGLEFLIYFQGNSAPDKSGLPSDRFSAERTGGSVSTLTIQRTQQEDSAVYLCASSVGRAGGGTQYFGPGTRLTVL.

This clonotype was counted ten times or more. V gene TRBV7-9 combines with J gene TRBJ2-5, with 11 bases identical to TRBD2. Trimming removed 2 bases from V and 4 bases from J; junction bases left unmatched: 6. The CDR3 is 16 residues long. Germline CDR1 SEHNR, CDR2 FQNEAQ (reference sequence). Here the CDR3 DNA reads TGTGCCAGCAGCTTAACTCCCCTAGCGGGGGGAGAGACCCAGTACTTC. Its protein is CASSLTPLAGGETQYF.